Listed below are T cell receptor beta chains from one sample, sequenced in a study of T cell responses to AZD1222 COVID-19 vaccine. Using immunoSEQ multiplex PCR, the repertoire was profiled, and TCRdb retains in-frame clones only, with some absent. Of 90,000 to 120,000 clones in the sample, roughly nine tenths were seen once. This material consisted of peripheral blood, taken on day 0 of AZD1222 vaccination. These receptors were collected from an adult in good health. The CDR3 runs from the conserved cysteine through the conserved F or W. The D gene is left open where the match is weak. Where a row states a size, it is once, few, many or the class of an expanded clone; other rows omit it.

TRBJ2-7 TRBV6-5 . . TGTGCCAGCAGTTTACACACAGGCTACGAGCAGTACTTC CASSLHTGYEQYF
TRBJ1-2 TRBV10-3 . . TGTGCCATCAGTGGACAGGCCGCTAACTATGGCTACACCTTC CAISGQAANYGYTF
TRBJ1-1 TRBV12-2 . . TGTGCAAGTCCCAAGCTGGGGTTAAGGAACACTGAAGCTTTCTTT CASPKLGLRNTEAFF
TRBJ1-1 TRBV9 . . TGTGCCAGCAGCGTAGAAGGAGGTGGGGGCACTGAAGCTTTCTTT CASSVEGGGGTEAFF
TRBJ2-7 TRBV6-5 TRBD1 . TGTGCCAGCAGACAACTACAGGGGAGCTACGAGCAGTACTTC CASRQLQGSYEQYF
TRBJ1-2 TRBV7-9 . . TGTGCCAGCAGCCTACCCTTAAGAGGTCCCGACTATGGCTACACCTTC CASSLPLRGPDYGYTF
TRBJ1-4 TRBV10-3 TRBD1 . TGTGCCATCAGTGAGTCGACAGGGGGTAATGAAAAACTGTTTTTT CAISESTGGNEKLFF
TRBJ2-7 TRBV7-9 . once TGTGCCAGCAGCTTAGAAGACAGCTCCTACGAGCAGTACTTC CASSLEDSSYEQYF
TRBJ1-1 TRBV4-1 . . TGCGCCAGCAGCCAAGAGAGGGGTAGTGGTGAAGCTTTCTTT CASSQERGSGEAFF
TRBJ1-5 TRBV19 . . TGTGCCAGTAGTATCCCGGGGGTGGACAATCAGCCCCAGCATTTT CASSIPGVDNQPQHF
TRBJ2-3 TRBV9 TRBD2 . TGTGCCAGCAGCGTAGCGGGGGGGGCCGACACAGATACGCAGTATTTT CASSVAGGADTDTQYF
TRBJ2-7 TRBV6-2/TRBV6-3 . once TGTGCCAGCAGTTACTCGAGCGAGCAGTACTTC CASSYSSEQYF
TRBJ1-5 TRBV30 . . TGTGCCTGGAGTGAGAGTAGCAATCAGCCCCAGCATTTT CAWSESSNQPQHF
TRBJ1-6 TRBV2 . . TGTGCCACCTCAAAGGACAGAAGTAATTCACCCCTCCACTTT CATSKDRSNSPLHF
TRBJ2-1 TRBV7-9 . . TGTGCCAGCAGAAGAGGCTCCTACAATGAGCAGTTCTTC CASRRGSYNEQFF
TRBJ2-2 TRBV6-5 TRBD1 . TGTGCCAGCAGTTTCCCGACAGGGAGAAACACCGGGGAGCTGTTTTTT CASSFPTGRNTGELFF
TRBJ1-2 TRBV11-3 . few TGTGCCAGCAGCTTTCGACAGGACCCGTACTTTGTCTATGGCTACACCTTC CASSFRQDPYFVYGYTF
TRBJ2-3 TRBV5-1 . . TGCGCCAGCAGCTTGGAATGGTCGGATACGCAGTATTTT CASSLEWSDTQYF
TRBJ1-6 TRBV5-5 . . TGTGCCAGCAGCTTAATTCCGGCTGACTATAATTCACCCCTCCACTTT CASSLIPADYNSPLHF
TRBJ1-2 TRBV5-1 TRBD1 . TGCGCCAGCAGCCCTCGGACAGGGTCTTTCGGCTATGGCTACACCTTC CASSPRTGSFGYGYTF
TRBJ1-6 TRBV5-1 . . TGCGCCAGCAGCTTGGGAGGAACAACTAATAATTCACCCCTCCACTTT CASSLGGTTNNSPLHF
TRBJ2-7 TRBV4-2 . . TGTGCCAGCAGCCAAGATCCGAGAGGGGGGTCCTACGAGCAGTACTTC CASSQDPRGGSYEQYF
TRBJ2-3 TRBV3-1/TRBV3-2 . few TGTGCCAGCAGCCAAGAGTTTACGCAGTATTTT CASSQEFTQYF
TRBJ2-3 TRBV27 . . TGTGCCAGCACGGGACAACCTGCGGTAGATACGCAGTATTTT CASTGQPAVDTQYF
TRBJ2-5 TRBV7-9 . . TGTGCCAGCATATTGGCCTCTCGAGAGACCCAGTACTTC CASILASRETQYF
TRBJ1-1 TRBV18 TRBD1 . TGTGCCAGCTTCGGGACAGGGGACACTGAAGCTTTCTTT CASFGTGDTEAFF
TRBJ1-1 TRBV10-3 TRBD1 . TGTGCCATCAGTGAGTCGACCTATACAGGGGTGTTAAAGAACACTGAAGCTTTCTTT CAISESTYTGVLKNTEAFF
TRBJ1-1 TRBV29-1 TRBD1 . TGCAGCGCTCGGACAGGGGACGCGAACACTGAAGCTTTCTTT CSARTGDANTEAFF
TRBJ2-7 TRBV5-1 TRBD2 . TGCGCCAGCAGCTTGCGGGGGACTAGCGCCTACGAGCAGTACTTC CASSLRGTSAYEQYF
TRBJ2-1 TRBV30 . . TGTGCCTGGATGGTTCGGGAAACAGGCAATGAGCAGTTCTTC CAWMVRETGNEQFF
TRBJ1-1 TRBV5-4 . . TGTGCCAGCAGCCGGGACTATGACACTGAAGCTTTCTTT CASSRDYDTEAFF
TRBJ2-1 TRBV24-1 TRBD1 . TGTGCCACCAGTGACAGACAGGGCTCCTACAATGAGCAGTTCTTC CATSDRQGSYNEQFF
TRBJ2-1 TRBV6-5 TRBD2 . TGTGCCAGCACTGCGGGGGGCAAATACAATGAGCAGTTCTTC CASTAGGKYNEQFF
TRBJ1-6 TRBV7-9 TRBD1 . TGTGCCAGCAGCTACTACCGCGGACAGGGGAATTCACCCCTCCACTTT CASSYYRGQGNSPLHF
TRBJ1-2 TRBV12-3/TRBV12-4 TRBD1 . TGTGCCAGCCGGACAGGGACTAACTATGGCTACACCTTC CASRTGTNYGYTF
TRBJ1-2 TRBV30 . . TGTGCCTGGAGTGTCGGGGATAGGTATGGCTACACCTTC CAWSVGDRYGYTF
TRBJ1-5 TRBV27 TRBD1 . TGTGCCAGCAGTTTAGCGGGACAGGGGACAAGGAGCAATCAGCCCCAGCATTTT CASSLAGQGTRSNQPQHF
TRBJ1-6 TRBV6-4 . . TGTGCCAGCAGTGACCAAATGGGTAATTCACCCCTCCACTTT CASSDQMGNSPLHF
TRBJ1-5 TRBV4-1 . once TGCGCCAGCAGCCAAGATTCTTCGTGGATCAATCAGCCCCAGCATTTT CASSQDSSWINQPQHF
TRBJ1-1 TRBV5-1 . . TGCGCCAGCAGCTTGTTGGACTTCAACACTGAAGCTTTCTTT CASSLLDFNTEAFF
TRBJ2-3 TRBV4-2 TRBD1 . TGTGCCAGCGGGACAGGGGGCCGCACAGATACGCAGTATTTT CASGTGGRTDTQYF
TRBJ2-3 TRBV4-2 TRBD2 . TGTGCCAGCAGCCAAGAAGCTAGCGGGGGGGCAGATACGCAGTATTTT CASSQEASGGADTQYF
TRBJ1-1 TRBV6-1 . . TGTGCCAGCAGTGAAAGGAGGGCGGGTGGGGCTTTCTTT CASSERRAGGAFF
TRBJ2-1 TRBV15 . once TGTGCCACCAGCAGCCCCGGTGATCGAGGCAGGGATGAGCAGTTCTTC CATSSPGDRGRDEQFF
TRBJ2-1 TRBV24-1 TRBD2 . TGTGCCACCAGTGACCTAGCGGGAGGCCTGTTAGATGAGCAGTTCTTC CATSDLAGGLLDEQFF
TRBJ1-5 TRBV5-1 . . TGCGCCAGCAGCTTGGTTCCGGGGGCCAATCAGCCCCAGCATTTT CASSLVPGANQPQHF